The sequence of this T cell receptor (beta chain) was determined in a study of T-cell reconstitution after alpha-beta-depleted transplantation in children. This clonotype was seen at least ten times. No antigen is known for it. CDR1 and CDR2 (germline): DFQATT, SNEGSKA (reference sequence). V dropped 3 bases and J dropped 5; count of bases not matched to a gene: 7. CDR3 length: 15 amino acids. The library targeted TCRbeta and was prepared with unique molecular identifiers. Each CDR3 protein gets one entry after TCRdb re-called the PCR reads with MiXCR. The sample comprises 480,000 or so distinct CDR3 sequences, over 9.5% of which are singletons, and 2% to 2.5% rests with the top ten. Overall study findings and caveats: Day-60 TCRbeta diversity that was high in some patients was derived from surviving recipient T cells and thymic progenitors. A year post-transplant, T-cell counts and diversity derived mostly from newly produced T cells. Reportedly, only several hundred clones from non-depleted graft cells drove alpha-beta T-cell counts at about two months.

The sequences come from PBMCs, collected before TCRalphabeta/CD19-depleted stem cell transplant. This clonotype was sampled from a child under 10 years old with inherited bone marrow failure, due to receive a stem cell transplant. This chain joins TRBV20-1 and TRBJ2-5, with TRBD2 identical over 12 bases. CDR3 sequence: CSARAPSGRAETQYF. The CDR3 DNA reads TGCAGTGCTAGGGCACCTAGCGGGAGGGCGGAGACCCAGTACTTC.